Given below is one T cell receptor (beta chain) in context. Profiled with immunoSEQ multiplex PCR; TCRdb holds only in-frame clones, not every one. Of roughly 130,000 clones in the sample, roughly 93% were seen once. This sample stems from a study of OX40 agonist ivuxolimab in advanced cancers. The overall study: Subjects had a mean age of around 60 years, with a range of roughly 23 to 79; about 83% were male. A history of anti-PD-1, anti-PD-L1 or anti-CTLA-4 therapy was acceptable, and approximately 40% had some.

The length of the CDR3 is 14 residues. J was trimmed by 3 bases and V by 2 bases; bases with no gene match: 4. Germline CDR1 and CDR2: MNHNY and SVGAGI (reference sequence). The J gene is TRBJ2-7, the V gene TRBV6-6; 7 bases line up with TRBD1. Here the sequenced sample was CD4+ or CD8+ T cells sorted from blood, taken in a trial of the OX40 agonist ivuxolimab. The TCR was taken from an adult with an advanced solid tumor such as melanoma, head and neck, liver or kidney cancer. CDR3 sequence (DNA): TGTGCCAGCAGTTACCCGGGACAGAACTACGAGCAGTACTTC. As protein: CASSYPGQNYEQYF.